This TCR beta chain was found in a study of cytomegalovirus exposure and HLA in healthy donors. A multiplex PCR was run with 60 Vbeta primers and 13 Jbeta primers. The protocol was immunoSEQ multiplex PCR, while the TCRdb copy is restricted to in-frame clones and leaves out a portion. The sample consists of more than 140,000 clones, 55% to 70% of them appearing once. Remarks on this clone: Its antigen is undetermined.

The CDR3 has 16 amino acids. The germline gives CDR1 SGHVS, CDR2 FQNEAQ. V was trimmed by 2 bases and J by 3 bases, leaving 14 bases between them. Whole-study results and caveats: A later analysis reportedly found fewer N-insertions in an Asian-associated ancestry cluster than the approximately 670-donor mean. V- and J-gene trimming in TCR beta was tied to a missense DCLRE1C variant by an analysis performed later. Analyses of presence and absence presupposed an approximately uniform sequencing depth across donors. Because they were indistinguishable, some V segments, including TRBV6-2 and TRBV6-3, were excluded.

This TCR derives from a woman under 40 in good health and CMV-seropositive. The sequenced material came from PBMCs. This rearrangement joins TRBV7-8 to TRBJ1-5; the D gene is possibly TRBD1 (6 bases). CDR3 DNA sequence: TGTGCCAGCAGCTTACGAGGGGGTGGTAACAATCAGCCCCAGCATTTT. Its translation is CASSLRGGGNNQPQHF.